This T cell receptor (beta chain) was profiled in a study of T cell responses to AZD1222 COVID-19 vaccine. CDR1 and CDR2 (germline): LNHDA, SQIVND (reference sequence). The CDR3 loop spans 17 amino acids. V lost 4 bases, J lost 8 bases, and 13 bases stayed unmatched. Generated by immunoSEQ multiplex PCR, the TCRdb table keeps only in-frame clones and is missing some. The sample holds 110,000 to 150,000 clones, about nine tenths seen once. This sample comprised peripheral blood, obtained on day 0 of AZD1222 vaccination. V and J are TRBV19 and TRBJ2-1, with TRBD2 matching over 11 bases. The clonotype was recovered from an adult in good health. The CDR3 DNA reads TGTGCCAGTAGTACATGGACTAGCGGGCCGCGGGAGTATGAGCAGTTCTTC. Its translation is CASSTWTSGPREYEQFF.